The 22 T cell receptor beta chains below all came from one sample that was sequenced in a study of regulatory T cells in long-lasting Graves disease. Construction of TCR beta libraries relied on iRepertoire HTBI primers and on Arm-PCR targeting CDR3 regions. TCRdb re-analysed the multiplex PCR reads in MiXCR, keeping a single row per CDR3 protein. The table shows about 220,000 distinct CDR3 sequences, with approximately 18% occurring only once. The sample's time point: newly diagnosed GD, antithyroid drugs for less than 3 months. The TCR library was prepared using RNA isolated from PBMCs. These sequences were also reported in another study, on T cells in Graves' hyperthyroidism and ophthalmopathy.

The specimen comprised peripheral blood mononuclear cells (PBMCs), sampled at new diagnosis, from a patient treated with antithyroid drugs. The receptors derive from a woman in her 30s with Graves disease.

The sample holds many counts of this clonotype. The gene calls are TRBV28 and TRBJ2-2, with 10 bases fitting TRBD1. In germline, CDR1 is MDHEN, CDR2 SYDVKM. The CDR3 has 15 residues. After removal of 6 bases from V and 5 bases from J, the junction contained 6 bases not matched to a gene. The CDR3 DNA follows: TGTGCCAGCAGCACCCGGGACAGGGGTACCGGGGAGCTGTTTTTT. Protein product: CASSTRDRGTGELFF.

The V and J genes are TRBV4-2 and TRBJ2-1; perhaps TRBD2 as D (5 bases). V shed 0 bases and J shed 12 bases, with 12 bases lying between them. Germline values: CDR1 LGHNA, CDR2 YNFKEQ. The CDR3 is 13 amino acids. CDR3 loop: CASSQDFGVSQFF. DNA for the CDR3: TGTGCCAGCAGCCAAGATTTCGGGGTCTCGCAGTTCTTC.

Many counts were recorded for this clonotype. The rearrangement joins TRBV4-1 to TRBJ2-7, with D perhaps matching TRBD1 (5 bases). This CDR3 has 15 amino acids. Germline CDR1 and CDR2: MGHRA and YSYEKL. With 1 base removed from V and 0 bases from J, the gap between germline ends came to 10 bases. This CDR3 reads CASSQGSGPSYEQYF. CDR3 DNA sequence: TGCGCCAGCAGCCAAGGATCAGGGCCCTCCTACGAGCAGTACTTC.

In its sample, this clonotype was seen many times. V gene TRBV6-2 or TRBV6-3 combines with J gene TRBJ2-3; 10 bases line up with TRBD2. The length of the CDR3 is 16 residues. The V gene end was trimmed by 4 bases and the J gene end by 5 bases; junction bases not matched to a gene: 9. Germline V gives CDR1 MNHEY, CDR2 SVGEGT. CDR3 sequence (DNA): TGTGCCAGCAGTTCCTCCTTAGCGGGGGGCCAAGATACGCAGTATTTT. It encodes CASSSSLAGGQDTQYF.

The sample holds a few counts of this clonotype. Here the CDR3 reads CASSRGGGQPQHF. CDR3 coding DNA: TGTGCCAGCTCCCGGGGAGGCGGGCAGCCCCAGCATTTT. This chain connects TRBV5-6 to TRBJ1-5; D is unclear. V dropped 7 bases and J dropped 7 bases, with 15 bases sitting between them. This CDR3 has 13 residues. In germline, CDR1 is SGHDT, CDR2 YYEEEE.

This clonotype was observed at least ten times. The chain has TRBV28 and TRBJ1-2; D ambiguous. The CDR3 runs 15 residues. Trimming removed 3 bases from V and 3 bases from J, with 14 bases in between. Germline assignment: CDR1 MDHEN and CDR2 SYDVKM. For the CDR3, the DNA is TGTGCCAGCAGTTTTCCCAGAGGGATGGACTATGGCTACACCTTC. Translated: CASSFPRGMDYGYTF.

In its sample, this clonotype was seen a few times. The chain couples TRBV4-1 to TRBJ1-4, with TRBD1 identical over 10 bases. The CDR3 has 19 residues. Germline lookup yields CDR1 MGHRA and CDR2 YSYEKL. J was trimmed by 3 bases and V by 3 bases; bases with no gene match: 13. The chain's CDR3 is CASSHPPGQGTKANEKLFF. In DNA, the CDR3 is TGCGCCAGCAGCCACCCACCGGGACAGGGGACTAAAGCTAATGAAAAACTGTTTTTT.

At least ten counts were recorded for this clonotype. This sequence joins TRBV3-1 and TRBJ2-2; 10 bases line up with TRBD2. With 4 bases clipped from V and 6 bases from J, the junction kept 11 bases outside the gene matches. In germline, CDR1 is LGHDT, CDR2 YNNKEL (reference sequence). The CDR3 has 17 amino acids. The CDR3 nucleotides read TGTGCCAGCAGCCTATACTCTAGCGGGAGTAACGCCGGGGAGCTGTTTTTT. Its translation is CASSLYSSGSNAGELFF. Using reference TRBV3-1 and TRBJ2-2 for the parts outside the CDR3, the full variable domain is DTAVSQTPKYLVTQMGNDKSIKCEQNLGHDTMYWYKQDSKKFLKIMFSYNNKELIINETVPNRFSPKSPDKAHLNLHINSLELGDSAVYFCASSLYSSGSNAGELFFGEGSRLTVL.

This clonotype occurred many times. This chain joins TRBV25-1 and TRBJ2-5, with D possibly matching TRBD2 (6 bases). The germline gives CDR1 MGHDK, CDR2 SYGVNS. V lost 2 bases to trimming and J lost 2 bases, with 21 bases between them. The CDR3 contains 18 residues. In DNA form, the CDR3 reads TGTGCCAGCAGTGAAGGAGGGTTTGGGGGTGGGGGACAAGAGACCCAGTACTTC. This codes for CASSEGGFGGGGQETQYF.

At least ten counts were recorded for this clonotype. The V call is TRBV3-1, the J call TRBJ1-6, with D possibly being TRBD1 (6 bases). The length of the CDR3 is 19 residues. Deletions cut 3 bases from V and 6 bases from J, with 24 bases between. The germline CDR1 and CDR2 sequences are LGHDT and YNNKEL (reference sequence). CDR3 protein: CASSQNKGTPGQFNSPLHF. CDR3 DNA: TGTGCCAGCAGCCAGAACAAGGGAACTCCGGGACAATTTAATTCACCCCTCCACTTT.

This clonotype has ten or more counts. The chain has TRBV12-3 or TRBV12-4 and TRBJ1-6; TRBD1 might be the D (5 bases). Trimming shortened V by 7 bases and J by 9 bases, and 10 bases separated the two germline ends. CDR3 size: 12 residues. The DNA for the CDR3 is TGTGCCAGCAACATTCAGGGTTCACCCCTCCACTTT. Protein sequence: CASNIQGSPLHF.

The chain combines TRBV11-1 with TRBJ1-1; 8 bases map to TRBD1. The germline gives CDR1 SGHAT, CDR2 FQDESV (reference sequence). J lost 0 bases, V lost 3 bases, and 6 bases had no gene match. This CDR3 is built from 16 residues. The CDR3 is CASSFSGGAMNTEAFF. The CDR3 DNA reads TGTGCCAGCAGCTTCTCAGGGGGCGCGATGAACACTGAAGCTTTCTTT.

This clonotype was seen a handful of times. V usage is TRBV6-2 or TRBV6-3 and J usage is TRBJ1-1, with 11 bases fitting TRBD1. The germline V gene encodes CDR1 MNHEY and CDR2 SVGEGT. The CDR3 has 15 amino acids. The J segment lost 6 bases and the V segment lost 8 bases, leaving 11 bases of the junction unmatched. The CDR3 is CASDPGQGGLAEAFF. DNA of the CDR3: TGTGCCAGCGACCCGGGACAGGGGGGATTAGCTGAAGCTTTCTTT.

A note on this clonotype: The missing conserved phenylalanine or tryptophan at the end of this CDR3 makes a read error likely. V gene TRBV20-1 combines with J gene TRBJ2-1; the match to TRBD1 covers 7 bases. This CDR3 is built from 13 residues. Germline values: CDR1 DFQATT, CDR2 SNEGSKA (reference sequence). V shed 6 bases and J 8 bases; nucleotides not matched to a gene: 10. The CDR3 DNA follows: TGCAGTGCCCTCTTGAGGGGGCCGGATGAGCAGTTCTCC. Translated, it gives CSALLRGPDEQFS.

This clonotype was recorded many times. The rearrangement links TRBV3-1 to TRBJ2-4; D unclear. Per germline, CDR1 LGHDT and CDR2 YNNKEL (reference sequence). The V end lost 1 base, the J end lost 7 bases, and 8 bases lay between the germline ends. The CDR3 runs 13 residues. This CDR3 is CASSQGSTNIQYF. The CDR3 region has the DNA TGTGCCAGCAGCCAAGGGTCCACGAACATTCAGTACTTC.

The chain links TRBV2 to TRBJ2-1, with D perhaps TRBD1 or TRBD2 (5 bases each). This CDR3 is 13 amino acids long. Germline-derived CDR1 and CDR2 are SNHLY and FYNNEI. The V gene lost 8 bases and the J gene lost 5 bases, with 13 bases spanning the gap. CDR3 in DNA: TGTGCCAGCCACCGGGACCAAAACAATGAGCAGTTCTTC. Protein: CASHRDQNNEQFF. The full variable domain, rest sourced from reference TRBV2 and TRBJ2-1, is EPEVTQTPSHQVTQMGQEVILRCVPISNHLYFYWYRQILGQKVEFLVSFYNNEISEKSEIFDDQFSVERPDGSNFTLKIRSTKLEDSAMYFCASHRDQNNEQFFGPGTRLTVL.

The rearrangement joins TRBV11-2 to TRBJ2-7; 10 positions agree with TRBD2. The CDR3 totals 16 residues. CDR1 SGHAT and CDR2 FQNNGV come from the germline V gene. Trimming at V came to 3 bases and at J to 2 bases, leaving 7 bases not matched to a gene. CDR3: CASSLKAGGYPYEQYF. The CDR3 bases are TGTGCCAGCAGCTTGAAAGCGGGAGGGTATCCCTACGAGCAGTACTTC.

Ten or more counts support this clonotype. V and J are TRBV6-5 and TRBJ1-2; TRBD1 aligns across 7 bases. V trimming: 2 bases; J trimming: 4 bases; junction bases outside the gene matches: 4. The length of the CDR3 is 14 residues. Germline V gene data show CDR1 as MNHEY and CDR2 as SVGAGI. The CDR3 here is CASSYTGEGYGYTF. CDR3 nucleotides: TGTGCCAGCAGTTACACAGGGGAGGGCTATGGCTACACCTTC.

Concerning this clonotype itself: Since a much larger clone is just one base distant, this may be a read error. The chain recombines TRBV28 with TRBJ1-2; D may be TRBD1 (6 bases). This CDR3 is built from 14 residues. V lost 5 bases to trimming and J lost 8 bases, with 18 bases between them. Looked up from germline, CDR1 is MDHEN and CDR2 is SYDVKM. As DNA, the CDR3 is TGTGCCAGCAGTACCGGGGGGGCGCTCCCGGGCTACACCTTC. It specifies CASSTGGALPGYTF.

This clonotype has ten or more counts. The V call is TRBV20-1, the J call TRBJ1-1, with a weak D call TRBD1 (5 bases). V was pared by 6 bases and J by 5 bases, with 19 bases between. Per the germline V gene, CDR1 is DFQATT and CDR2 is SNEGSKA (reference sequence). CDR3 length: 14 amino acids. The CDR3 DNA follows: TGCAGTGCCACATCCGAACAGGTCTGGACTGAAGCTTTCTTT. It encodes CSATSEQVWTEAFF.

With regard to this clonotype: A far larger clone is off by one base, so a read error is likely. V gene TRBV2 combines with J gene TRBJ1-2, with D possibly being TRBD1 (6 bases). The CDR3 spans 14 residues. Deletions cut 5 bases from V and 4 bases from J, with 14 bases between. Germline V gene data show CDR1 as SNHLY and CDR2 as FYNNEI. The CDR3 sequence is CASSTGRGVYGYTF. In DNA form, the CDR3 reads TGTGCCAGCAGTACCGGCAGGGGAGTCTATGGCTACACCTTC.

J is TRBJ1-2 and V is TRBV7-2; tentatively, D is TRBD1 (5 bases). This CDR3 has 16 amino acids. Deletions cut 0 bases from V and 0 bases from J, with 11 bases between. The germline V gene encodes CDR1 SGHTA and CDR2 FQGNSA. The CDR3 coding sequence is TGTGCCAGCAGCTTAGCGTCGGGGGGAGCTAACTATGGCTACACCTTC. Translating gives CASSLASGGANYGYTF. Looking up the rest from reference TRBV7-2 and TRBJ1-2 gives the full variable domain: GAGVSQSPSNKVTEKGKDVELRCDPISGHTALYWYRQSLGQGLEFLIYFQGNSAPDKSGLPSDRFSAERTGGSVSTLTIQRTQQEDSAVYLCASSLASGGANYGYTFGSGTRLTVV.